These 21 T cell receptor beta chains were sequenced from one sample in a study of shared clonotypes between healthy human individuals. Sequenced by immunoSEQ multiplex PCR; TCRdb stores in-frame clones only, minus some. Of around 2,000,000 clones listed, about 95% are singletons. Terminally differentiated effector memory CD45RA+ cells were excluded from the naive CD8 cells, which were CD45RO-negative and positively selected for CCR7. What was sequenced was naive CD8+ T cells sorted from blood. The receptor set was obtained from a man aged 18-30 years in good health.

To note about this clone: This specimen includes other DNA sequences encoding the same CDR3. This chain connects TRBV7-9 to TRBJ2-5; 11 nucleotides match TRBD2. Trimming at V came to 4 bases and at J to 2 bases, leaving 3 bases not matched to a gene. In germline, CDR1 is SEHNR, CDR2 FQNEAQ (reference sequence). The CDR3 runs to 15 residues. The CDR3 DNA sequence: TGTGCCAGCAGCTCGACTAGCGGGGTACAAGAGACCCAGTACTTC. Protein product: CASSSTSGVQETQYF.

The J gene is TRBJ2-5, the V gene TRBV7-6, with D hard to call. The germline V gene has CDR1 SGHVS and CDR2 FNYEAQ. Between the trimmed V and J ends, which lost 2 bases and 5 bases, there was a span of 9 bases. This CDR3 contains 13 residues. The CDR3 reads CASSLHGWETQYF. CDR3 bases: TGTGCCAGCAGCTTACACGGGTGGGAGACCCAGTACTTC.

The chain employs TRBV6-5 and TRBJ2-1, with TRBD2 identical over 8 bases. Trimming removed 6 bases from V and 7 bases from J; junction bases left unmatched: 8. Germline V CDR1 and CDR2: MNHEY, SVGAGI. This CDR3 comprises 14 residues. CDR3 protein: CASRPGLGFNEQFF. The CDR3 DNA follows: TGTGCCAGCAGACCGGGACTAGGCTTTAATGAGCAGTTCTTC.

The rearrangement joins TRBV7-9 to TRBJ2-1; D might be TRBD1 (6 bases). CDR3 length equals 18 residues. Germline V gives CDR1 SEHNR, CDR2 FQNEAQ (reference sequence). Trimming shortened V by 3 bases and J by 1 base, and 19 bases separated the two germline ends. The CDR3 reads CASSFGQRESFSYNEQFF. Here the CDR3 DNA reads TGTGCCAGCAGCTTCGGACAGAGGGAGTCCTTTTCCTACAATGAGCAGTTCTTC.

This clone was seen just once. The genes are TRBV27 and TRBJ2-2; 11 bases map to TRBD2. This CDR3 is 17 amino acids long. Germline CDR1 is MNHEY and CDR2 is SMNVEV (reference sequence). Unmatched junction bases numbered 10, after V lost 5 bases and J lost 5 bases. CDR3 amino acids: CASSPYPLAGATGELFF. As DNA, the CDR3 is TGTGCCAGCAGTCCCTACCCACTAGCGGGAGCGACCGGGGAGCTGTTTTTT.

This chain uses TRBV7-8 with TRBJ2-3; tentative D call: TRBD2 (6 bases). Germline lookup yields CDR1 SGHVS and CDR2 FQNEAQ. V dropped 2 bases and J dropped 2 bases, with 11 bases sitting between them. The CDR3 loop spans 15 amino acids. This chain's CDR3 is CASSLIAGNTDTQYF. CDR3 nucleotide sequence: TGTGCCAGCAGCTTAATCGCGGGGAACACAGATACGCAGTATTTT.

About this clone itself: Other DNA variants within this sample encode the same CDR3. The rearrangement links TRBV2 to TRBJ1-6; D is ambiguous. Germline CDR1 and CDR2: SNHLY and FYNNEI. The CDR3 covers 12 residues. Trimming removed 1 base from V and 10 bases from J, with 5 bases in between. CDR3 region: CASSEGYSPLHF. CDR3 coding DNA: TGTGCCAGCAGTGAAGGTTACTCACCCCTCCACTTT.

The chain has TRBV4-3 and TRBJ1-2, with D maybe TRBD1 (5 bases). The CDR3 has 14 amino acids. Germline loops: CDR1 LGHNA, CDR2 YSLEER. Between the trimmed V and J ends, which lost 0 bases and 4 bases, there was a span of 9 bases. The CDR3 is CASSQDRQSYGYTF. Written as DNA, the CDR3 is TGCGCCAGCAGCCAAGATCGACAGAGCTATGGCTACACCTTC.

V is TRBV9 and J is TRBJ2-2; 9 positions agree with TRBD2. J lost 0 bases, V lost 4 bases, and 4 bases had no gene match. The CDR3 covers 16 residues. CDR1 and CDR2 (germline): SGDLS, YYNGEE. This CDR3 reads CASSHPSGTNTGELFF. CDR3 DNA sequence: TGTGCCAGCAGCCACCCTAGCGGGACGAACACCGGGGAGCTGTTTTTT.

The chain uses TRBV5-8 and TRBJ1-1; D is perhaps TRBD1 (6 bases). Trimming stripped 4 bases from V and 10 bases from J, with 14 bases between. The CDR3 contains 12 residues. Germline-derived CDR1 and CDR2 are SGHTS and YDEGEE. CDR3 in DNA: TGTGCCAGCAGCCTAGGACAGCGTTTAGCTTTCTTT. This encodes CASSLGQRLAFF.

Notes on this clone: This sample includes further DNA sequences coding for the same CDR3. V is TRBV5-6 and J is TRBJ1-2; D gene ambiguous. The V end lost 0 bases, the J end lost 3 bases, and 6 bases lay between the germline ends. The CDR3 has 13 residues. CDR1 and CDR2 (germline): SGHDT, YYEEEE. CDR3 sequence: CASSLAGDYGYTF. CDR3 in DNA: TGTGCCAGCAGCTTGGCGGGTGACTATGGCTACACCTTC.

A word on this clone: Other DNA sequences in this specimen translate into the identical CDR3. The J gene is TRBJ1-2, the V gene TRBV19; no definite D call. V was pared by 3 bases and J by 2 bases, with 10 bases between. The CDR3 consists of 14 residues. CDR1 LNHDA and CDR2 SQIVND come from the germline V gene (reference sequence). CDR3 coding DNA: TGTGCCAGTAGTATCGATGGCGTAAACTATGGCTACACCTTC. Its protein is CASSIDGVNYGYTF.

The V call is TRBV30, the J call TRBJ2-2; the match to TRBD2 covers 7 bases. This CDR3 contains 19 residues. Germline CDR1 and CDR2: GTSNPN and SVGIG (reference sequence). Trimming took 3 bases from V and 4 from J; bases not matched to a gene: 20. CDR3 bases: TGTGCCTGGAGCCCACTTGAATCCGGGGAGGGTGTGAGCACCGGGGAGCTGTTTTTT. Its protein is CAWSPLESGEGVSTGELFF.

The chain employs TRBV27 and TRBJ2-7; tentatively, D is TRBD1 or TRBD2 (6 bases each). CDR1 is MNHEY and CDR2 is SMNVEV in the germline V gene (reference sequence). The CDR3 is 15 residues long. V was cut by 3 bases and J by 4 bases, with 16 bases left in between. In nucleotides, the CDR3 is TGTGCCAGCAGTTTGTTACCCGGGGGCGGTTACGAGCAGTACTTC. Its translation: CASSLLPGGGYEQYF.

The genes are TRBV27 and TRBJ2-7; the match to TRBD2 covers 9 bases. The CDR3 has 16 amino acids. The V gene's germline CDR1 is MNHEY and CDR2 SMNVEV (reference sequence). V gave up 2 bases and J gave up 5 bases; unmatched junction bases: 10. CDR3 nucleotides: TGTGCCAGCAGTTTACTCCAAATAGCGGGGGTCGACGAGCAGTACTTC. It encodes CASSLLQIAGVDEQYF.

The chain uses TRBV6-1 and TRBJ2-7; possibly TRBD2 for D (5 bases). This CDR3 region has 15 residues. Germline values: CDR1 MNHNS, CDR2 SASEGT. The V and J ends lost 2 bases and 4 bases respectively, with 15 bases between them. The CDR3 is CASSESEGVGYEQYF. In DNA form, the CDR3 reads TGTGCCAGCAGTGAATCAGAGGGTGTGGGGTACGAGCAGTACTTC.

With respect to this clone: Other DNA variants within this sample encode the same CDR3. J is TRBJ2-7 and V is TRBV7-9, with 7 bases that match TRBD1. This CDR3 has 15 residues. Germline values: CDR1 SEHNR, CDR2 FQNEAQ (reference sequence). Trimming removed 0 bases from V and 2 bases from J; junction bases left unmatched: 4. The CDR3 spells CASSLAGQGAYEQYF. The CDR3 DNA follows: TGTGCCAGCAGCTTAGCAGGGCAGGGGGCCTACGAGCAGTACTTC.

The chain has TRBV4-1 and TRBJ1-5, with a weak D call TRBD1 (5 bases). The CDR3 spans 13 residues. Deletions cut 4 bases from V and 9 bases from J, with 13 bases between. Germline V gene data show CDR1 as MGHRA and CDR2 as YSYEKL. The CDR3 DNA is TGCGCCAGCAGCCTGGGGCCCTCGGGGCCCCAGCATTTT. Encoded protein: CASSLGPSGPQHF.

Remarks on this clone: Other DNA sequences from this sample encode an identical CDR3 as well. The chain has TRBV4-3 and TRBJ1-6; D is perhaps TRBD1 (5 bases). Trimming removed 0 bases at V and 5 bases at J, with 8 bases between. Germline V gives CDR1 LGHNA, CDR2 YSLEER. The CDR3 is 15 residues long. The DNA for the CDR3 is TGCGCCAGCAGCCAAGATCGGGGGAATAATTCACCCCTCCACTTT. Translated, it gives CASSQDRGNNSPLHF.

The rearrangement uses TRBV27 and TRBJ1-5; TRBD1 might be the D (5 bases). Germline values: CDR1 MNHEY, CDR2 SMNVEV (reference sequence). The germline V and J ends were trimmed by 8 bases and 6 bases, with 14 bases remaining between them. The CDR3 is made up of 13 amino acids. The CDR3, as DNA: TGTGCCAGCGCTAGGGGAGGAGGTCAGCCCCAGCATTTT. Translation gives CASARGGGQPQHF.

The V gene is TRBV13, the J gene TRBJ2-7; D perhaps matches TRBD2 (5 bases). The CDR3 length is 14 residues. Germline assignment: CDR1 PRHDT and CDR2 FYEKMQ (reference sequence). Between the trimmed V and J ends, which lost 2 bases and 5 bases, there was a span of 13 bases. The CDR3 region has the DNA TGTGCCAGCAGCTTACCCGGGCTGAGGGACGAGCAGTACTTC. Protein product: CASSLPGLRDEQYF.